A single sample is the source of the 5 T cell receptor beta chains below, sequenced in a study of cytomegalovirus exposure and HLA in healthy donors. Vbeta (60) and Jbeta (13) primers were used in the PCR. Here immunoSEQ multiplex PCR was the method, and the copy in TCRdb shows in-frame clones only, minus some. The table has about 90,000 clones, just under 70% seen once; the top ten hold approximately 16%. Specimen: PBMCs. The receptors derive from a woman aged 50 to 60 in good health and CMV-seropositive.

The chain joins TRBV5-4 to TRBJ2-5, with D possibly being TRBD2 (6 bases). Germline assignment: CDR1 SGHNT and CDR2 YYREEE (reference sequence). Trimming cost V 0 bases and J 5 bases, with 14 bases left between them. The CDR3 is 15 residues long. The CDR3, as DNA: TGTGCCAGCAGCTTGGGAGCGGGTCTATGGGAGACCCAGTACTTC. Protein: CASSLGAGLWETQYF.

The chain couples TRBV9 to TRBJ2-7; 10 positions agree with TRBD1. This CDR3 is 15 amino acids long. Germline values: CDR1 SGDLS, CDR2 YYNGEE. After removal of 0 bases from V and 2 bases from J, the junction contained 2 bases not matched to a gene. The CDR3 sequence: CASSVGGQGTYEQYF. The CDR3 nucleotides are TGTGCCAGCAGCGTAGGGGGACAGGGGACCTACGAGCAGTACTTC.

The genes are TRBV6-4 and TRBJ2-1; D may be TRBD2 (5 bases). Between the trimmed V and J ends, which lost 3 bases and 10 bases, there was a span of 13 bases. CDR1 and CDR2 from the germline V gene are MRHNA and SNTAGT. CDR3 length equals 13 residues. CDR3 DNA: TGTGCCAGCAGTGAAGTGGAGGAGCGGGAGCAGTTCTTC. Residues: CASSEVEEREQFF.

V usage is TRBV5-1 and J usage is TRBJ2-7; a weak D match, TRBD1 (6 bases). Trimming shortened V by 0 bases and J by 2 bases, and 9 bases separated the two germline ends. This CDR3 is built from 14 residues. Per the germline V gene, CDR1 is SGHRS and CDR2 is YFSETQ. The CDR3 protein is CASSLGQATYEQYF. CDR3 bases: TGCGCCAGCAGCTTGGGACAGGCAACCTACGAGCAGTACTTC. Filled out from reference TRBV5-1 and TRBJ2-7, the complete variable domain reads KAGVTQTPRYLIKTRGQQVTLSCSPISGHRSVSWYQQTPGQGLQFLFEYFSETQRNKGNFPGRFSGRQFSNSRSEMNVSTLELGDSALYLCASSLGQATYEQYFGPGTRLTVT.

The rearrangement uses TRBV6-6 and TRBJ2-7, with a possible D match to TRBD1 (6 bases). Trimming took off 8 bases at V and 3 bases at J, with 14 bases between the two ends. The CDR3 runs to 13 residues. Germline-derived CDR1 and CDR2 are MNHNY and SVGAGI (reference sequence). CDR3 in amino acids: CASSSDRHYEQYF. CDR3 DNA: TGTGCCAGCTCTTCGGACAGACACTACGAGCAGTACTTC.